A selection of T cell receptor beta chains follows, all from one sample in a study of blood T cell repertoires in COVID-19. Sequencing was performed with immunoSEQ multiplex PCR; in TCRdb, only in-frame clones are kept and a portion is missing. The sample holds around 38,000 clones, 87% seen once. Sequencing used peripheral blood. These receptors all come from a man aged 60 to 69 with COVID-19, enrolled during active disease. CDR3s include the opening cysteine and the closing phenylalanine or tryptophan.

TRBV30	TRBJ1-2	CASPGSNYGYTF
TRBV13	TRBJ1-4	CASSLAQQNEKLFF
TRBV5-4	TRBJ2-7	CASSSVAEQTYEQYF
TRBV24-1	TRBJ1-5	CATSDEGELDQPQHF
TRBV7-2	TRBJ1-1	CASSLRQANTEAFF
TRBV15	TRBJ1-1	CATSSKTGMNTEAFF
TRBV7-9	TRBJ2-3	CASSSFTDTQYF
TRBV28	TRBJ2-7	CASRPGLNPSYEQYF
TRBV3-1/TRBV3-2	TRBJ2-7	CASSQGLASNEQYF
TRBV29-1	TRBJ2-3	CSVEVAAGPWEDTQYF
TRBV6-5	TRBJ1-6	CASSSTGEYSPLHF
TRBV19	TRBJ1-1	CASRRSNTEAFF
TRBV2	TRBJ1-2	CASSEEKGSYGYTF
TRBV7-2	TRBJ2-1	CASSKESGSRNEQFF
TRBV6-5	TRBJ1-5	CASREVENQPQHF
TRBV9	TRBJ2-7	CASSGGVAYEQYF
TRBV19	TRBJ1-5	CASSIGDRVPNQPQHF
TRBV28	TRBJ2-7	CASNESGGYEQYF
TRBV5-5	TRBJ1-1	CASSLQTVNTEAFF
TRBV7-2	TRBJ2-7	CASSRDSRAYEQYF
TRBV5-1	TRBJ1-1	CASSVIQGENTEAFF
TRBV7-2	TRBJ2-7	CASSLGGASGRVFPYEQYF
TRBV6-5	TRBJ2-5	CASSPGTSQETQYF
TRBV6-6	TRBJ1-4	CASSPLAATNEKLFF
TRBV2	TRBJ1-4	CASSEFPGTGVEEKLFF
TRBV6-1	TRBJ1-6	CASSEGLRQGLSPLHF
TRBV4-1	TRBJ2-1	CASSQVGGRYNEQFF
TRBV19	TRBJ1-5	CASSINPTATNQPQHF
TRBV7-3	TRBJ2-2	CASSKGQGHTGELFF
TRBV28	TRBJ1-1	CASMSHAEMNTEAFF
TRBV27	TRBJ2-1	CASSSRTSGTVDEQFF
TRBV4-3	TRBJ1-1	CASSQTGSSNTEAFF
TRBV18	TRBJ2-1	CASSPLAGGSWGEQFF
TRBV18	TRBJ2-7	CASSPQGQGIYEQYF
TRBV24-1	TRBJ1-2	CATSGGRGLGYTF
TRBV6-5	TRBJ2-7	CASSYGQGSHEQYF
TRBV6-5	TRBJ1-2	CASSQSVQGGSYTF
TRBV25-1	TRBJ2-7	CASSEKGQGAGEQYF
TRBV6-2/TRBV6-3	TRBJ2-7	CASSYSAGAGTITYEQYF
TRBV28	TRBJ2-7	CASSTQLAGVPYEQYF
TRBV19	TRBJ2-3	CASSPPGTSGRFADTQYF
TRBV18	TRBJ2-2	CASSPRLARGNGELFF
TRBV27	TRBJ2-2	CASSVQGVGELFF
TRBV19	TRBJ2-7	CASSSTLFAGATYEQYF
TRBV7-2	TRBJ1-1	CASSPGQMNTEAFF
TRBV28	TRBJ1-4	CASRPGTSNEKLFF
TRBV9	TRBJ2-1	CASSVVEGLGNEQFF